A selection of T cell receptor beta chains follows, all from one sample in a study of somatic mutations in cytotoxic T cells in rheumatoid arthritis. Libraries were prepared by immunoSEQ multiplex PCR; TCRdb keeps only in-frame clonotypes and omits some of them. The sample includes tens of thousands of clones, approximately 82% of them seen just once. Sequenced: CD8+ T cells sorted from blood. These receptor sequences come from an adult with rheumatoid arthritis. Both conserved end residues are part of each CDR3. The D gene is left open where the match is weak. Rows give clone size only sometimes, using once, few, many, or a class for an expanded clone.

abundance	v_gene	d_gene	j_gene	CDR3nt	CDR3aa
NA	TRBV28	NA	TRBJ1-1	TGTGCCAGCAGCCTACCCCGAGGGGCTCTGAACACTGAAGCTTTCTTT	CASSLPRGALNTEAFF
NA	TRBV5-5	NA	TRBJ1-3	TGTGCCAGCAGCAAGGACTGGGGGAGTGGAAACACCATATATTTT	CASSKDWGSGNTIYF
NA	TRBV7-9	TRBD2	TRBJ2-3	TGTGCCAGCAGCCAGGGACTAGCCGCAGATACGCAGTATTTT	CASSQGLAADTQYF
NA	TRBV9	TRBD1	TRBJ1-3	TGTGCCAGCAGCGTCGACAGGGAACACTCTGGAAACACCATATATTTT	CASSVDREHSGNTIYF
NA	TRBV7-9	NA	TRBJ2-7	TGTGCCAGCAGCCCCGGAGGGCCCTACGAGCAGTACTTC	CASSPGGPYEQYF
NA	TRBV2	NA	TRBJ2-4	TGTGCCAGCAGTGACACAGCTCTACAGCAAAACATTCAGTACTTC	CASSDTALQQNIQYF
NA	TRBV5-1	NA	TRBJ2-4	TGCGCCAGCAGCCGGACGGACGGGGCCAAAAACATTCAGTACTTC	CASSRTDGAKNIQYF
few	TRBV19	NA	TRBJ1-1	TGTGCCAGTAAACCAACCCCCCGAGAAGCTTTCTTT	CASKPTPREAFF
few	TRBV15	NA	TRBJ1-1	TGTGCCACCAGCCCACGGGTCAGGAGTGACACTGAAGCTTTCTTT	CATSPRVRSDTEAFF
NA	TRBV7-3	NA	TRBJ2-5	TGTGCCAGCAGCAGGGGAGTCAGTGAGACCCAGTACTTC	CASSRGVSETQYF
NA	TRBV15	NA	TRBJ2-2	TGTGCCACCAGCAGGGGGTGGAATAGCGACAACACCGGGGAGCTGTTTTTT	CATSRGWNSDNTGELFF
NA	TRBV7-8	NA	TRBJ2-1	TGTGCCAGCAGCTTAGGGGGGACAAGTTCCTACAATGAGCAGTTCTTC	CASSLGGTSSYNEQFF
NA	TRBV6-5	NA	TRBJ1-1	TGTGCCAGCAGTTACTCGATGGTCGCGTCGGACACTGAAGCTTTCTTT	CASSYSMVASDTEAFF
NA	TRBV6-1	NA	TRBJ1-5	TGTGCCGGGGGAGATTGGGGCAATCAGCCCCAGCATTTT	CAGGDWGNQPQHF
NA	TRBV6-1	NA	TRBJ1-6	TGTGCCAGCAGTGAAACCCTGGAGCCCCCCAATTCGGCCCTCCACTTT	CASSETLEPPNSALHF
NA	TRBV29-1	NA	TRBJ1-1	TGCAGCGTTGAATCTGGGGCGAATACTGAAGCTTTCTTT	CSVESGANTEAFF
NA	TRBV5-1	TRBD2	TRBJ2-5	TGCGCCAGCAGCTTGCCTACTAGCGACGGAAAGACCCAGTACTTC	CASSLPTSDGKTQYF
NA	TRBV14	NA	TRBJ2-2	TGTGCCAGCAGCCAAGGTGGTTTAGGGACCGGGGAGCTGTTTTTT	CASSQGGLGTGELFF
NA	TRBV27	TRBD1	TRBJ1-1	TGTGCCAGCAGCCCGACAGGGGAGGGCACTGAAGCTTTCTTT	CASSPTGEGTEAFF
NA	TRBV7-8	NA	TRBJ1-5	TGTGCCAGCAGCTTAGCCCCCCGCCCGATCGGGATTAGCAATCAGCCCCAGCATTTT	CASSLAPRPIGISNQPQHF
once	TRBV9	TRBD2	TRBJ2-5	TGTGCCAGCAGCTCAGAGGGGACTACGCAAGAGACCCAGTACTTC	CASSSEGTTQETQYF
NA	TRBV27	TRBD2	TRBJ2-7	TGTGCCAGCAGTTCCCGGACTAGCGGGAGGGGGTACGAGCAGTACTTC	CASSSRTSGRGYEQYF
few	TRBV14	NA	TRBJ2-7	TGTGCCAGCAGCCCAACAGGAGCCTACGAGCAGTACTTC	CASSPTGAYEQYF
NA	TRBV7-2	NA	TRBJ1-2	TGTGCCGACCGAGAGGACTATGGCTACACCTTC	CADREDYGYTF
NA	TRBV28	TRBD1	TRBJ2-1	TGTGCCAGCTCGACCGGGGGACAGGGGGAGGATGAGCAGTTCTTC	CASSTGGQGEDEQFF
NA	TRBV28	TRBD1	TRBJ1-2	TGTGCCAGCAGCCCAACCGGGACAGGGTTCGACTATGGCTACACCTTC	CASSPTGTGFDYGYTF
once	TRBV7-3	NA	TRBJ2-1	TGTGCCAGCAGCGCCTTCCCTAGGGATGAGCAGTTCTTC	CASSAFPRDEQFF
NA	TRBV27	TRBD2	TRBJ2-3	TGTGCCAGCAGTTTGGCGGGGGGCAGCACAGATACGCAGTATTTT	CASSLAGGSTDTQYF
once	TRBV7-8	TRBD2	TRBJ2-1	TGTGCCAGCAGCTTAGCTACAGGGGCTAGCGGGAGGACTAATGAGCAGTTCTTC	CASSLATGASGRTNEQFF
few	TRBV6-4	TRBD2	TRBJ2-3	TGTGCCAGCAGTGACGCGGGGGGCACAGATACGCAGTATTTT	CASSDAGGTDTQYF
NA	TRBV9	NA	TRBJ2-1	TGTGCCAGCAGCCGAGGACCCGATGAGCAGTTCTTC	CASSRGPDEQFF
NA	TRBV4-1	NA	TRBJ1-4	TGCGCCAGCAGCCAAGATCCCTTTGGGAGGGCAACTAATGAAAAACTGTTTTTT	CASSQDPFGRATNEKLFF
NA	TRBV27	NA	TRBJ2-6	TGTGCCAGCTCTGGGGCCAACGTCCTGACTTTC	CASSGANVLTF
NA	TRBV7-2	NA	TRBJ1-1	TGTGCCAGCAGCTTGTGGGCAGGATTGAACACTGAAGCTTTCTTT	CASSLWAGLNTEAFF
NA	TRBV14	NA	TRBJ1-2	TGTGCCAGCAGCCAAGAAGTAAGGGGGATGGGCTACACCTTC	CASSQEVRGMGYTF
few	TRBV6-4	TRBD1	TRBJ2-2	TGTGCCAGCAGTGACGGGACAGGGAACACCGGGGAGCTGTTTTTT	CASSDGTGNTGELFF
NA	TRBV5-1	NA	TRBJ1-1	TGCGCCAGCAGCTTGTATAGGGTGGACACTGAAGCTTTCTTT	CASSLYRVDTEAFF
NA	TRBV4-1	NA	TRBJ2-6	TGCGCCAGCAGCTATGCCTCCTCTGGGGCCAACGTCCTGACTTTC	CASSYASSGANVLTF
NA	TRBV6-1	NA	TRBJ1-5	TGTGCCAGCATCCCAAGGGGCAGGGTCAATCAGCCCCAGCATTTT	CASIPRGRVNQPQHF
NA	TRBV11-1	TRBD1	TRBJ1-1	TGTGCCAGCAGGGCCGATGGGACAGGGAAGAACACTGAAGCTTTCTTT	CASRADGTGKNTEAFF
NA	TRBV7-7	NA	TRBJ2-2	TGTGCTAGCAGCTCCTTCCCGCCGGGACGAGGGGGAACCGGGGAGCTGTTTTTT	CASSSFPPGRGGTGELFF
NA	TRBV5-4	NA	TRBJ1-1	TGTGCCAGCAGCTTCCCAACAGGGAACACTGAAGCTTTCTTT	CASSFPTGNTEAFF
NA	TRBV6-1	TRBD2	TRBJ2-7	TGTGCCAGCAGTGATGGGCCTAGCGGGATCCTCTACGAGCAGTACTTC	CASSDGPSGILYEQYF
NA	TRBV27	TRBD2	TRBJ2-1	TGTGCCAGCAGTATGGGAGGGTATGAGCAGTTCTTC	CASSMGGYEQFF
NA	TRBV6-6	TRBD2	TRBJ2-1	TGTGCCAGCAGTCTACTAGCGGGAGACGTTAATGAGCAGTTCTTC	CASSLLAGDVNEQFF
NA	TRBV19	NA	TRBJ2-1	TGTGCCAGTAGTCCGAGGGGTTTTCCCTACAATGAGCAGTTCTTC	CASSPRGFPYNEQFF
NA	TRBV2	NA	TRBJ2-7	TGTGCCAGCGATGCAGTACAGGAAACCTACGAGCAGTACTTC	CASDAVQETYEQYF
NA	TRBV5-1	NA	TRBJ2-2	TGCGCCAGCAGCTTGGGTGGCCACGGGAGCGGGGAGCTGTTTTTT	CASSLGGHGSGELFF
once	TRBV9	TRBD1	TRBJ2-3	TGTGCCAGCAGCGCGGGACAGGCCACAGATACGCAGTATTTT	CASSAGQATDTQYF
NA	TRBV9	NA	TRBJ2-3	TGTGCCAGCAGCGTGGGCGGGGGCGGCACAGATACGCAGTATTTT	CASSVGGGGTDTQYF
NA	TRBV15	NA	TRBJ1-4	TGTGCCACCAGCCCCTGGGGGGCAAGTGAAAAACTGTTTTTT	CATSPWGASEKLFF
once	TRBV2	TRBD2	TRBJ2-7	TGTGCCAGCAGTGAAAGCCCAGCGGGAGGAACACTCTTCTACGAGCAGTACTTC	CASSESPAGGTLFYEQYF
NA	TRBV6-4	NA	TRBJ2-3	TGTGCCAGCAGTGCTTCGGACACAGATACGCAGTATTTT	CASSASDTDTQYF
NA	TRBV6-1	TRBD2	TRBJ2-5	TGTGCCAGCAGTGAAGCAAGGCTAGCGGGAGAGACCCAGTACTTC	CASSEARLAGETQYF
NA	TRBV4-3	NA	TRBJ2-1	TGCGCCAGCAGCCAGGGGATCTCCTACAATGAGCAGTTCTTC	CASSQGISYNEQFF
once	TRBV2	NA	TRBJ2-1	TGTGCCAGCACCCGGGACTTAAGCTACAATGAGCAGTTCTTC	CASTRDLSYNEQFF
NA	TRBV5-5	NA	TRBJ2-2	TGTGCCAGCAGCCAAACTAGATACACCGGGGAGCTGTTTTTT	CASSQTRYTGELFF
NA	TRBV7-8	TRBD2	TRBJ2-7	TGTGCCAGCAGCCTGGCGGGCGGGAGCTTTTACGAGCAGTACTTC	CASSLAGGSFYEQYF
NA	TRBV27	NA	TRBJ1-5	TGTGCCAGCAGTTTATTGGGGGGCCTTCAGCCCCAGCATTTT	CASSLLGGLQPQHF